This T cell receptor beta chain emerged from a study of blood T cell repertoires in COVID-19. Generated by immunoSEQ multiplex PCR, the TCRdb table keeps only in-frame clones and is missing some. The profile shows 35,000 to 55,000 clones, less than 70% of them singletons. Germline V CDR1 and CDR2: WSHSY, SAAADI. V gave up 0 bases and J gave up 0 bases; unmatched junction bases: 5. CDR3 size: 16 residues. This sequence joins TRBV10-2 and TRBJ2-7, with TRBD2 matching over 7 bases. The sequence was obtained from a man older than 75 with acute or convalescent COVID-19. Source material: peripheral blood. CDR3 amino acids: CASSESRETASYEQYF. CDR3 DNA sequence: TGCGCCAGCAGTGAGTCGCGGGAGACCGCCTCCTACGAGCAGTACTTC.